Listed below are T cell receptor beta chains from one sample, sequenced in a study of OX40 agonist ivuxolimab in advanced cancers. Method: immunoSEQ multiplex PCR; TCRdb's copy keeps in-frame clones and lacks some. The table lists about 53,000 clones, about 88% of them singletons. The source material was CD4+ or CD8+ T cells sorted from blood, sampled in a trial of the OX40 agonist ivuxolimab. Receptors originate from an adult with an advanced solid tumor such as melanoma, head and neck, liver or kidney cancer. CDR3s include the opening cysteine and the closing phenylalanine or tryptophan. The D gene is left open where the match is weak. For some rows the clone size is stated as once, few or many, or as a class when expanded; others skip it.

TRBJ1-6,TRBD1,.,TRBV5-5,TGTGCCAGCAGCTTGGGCGACTCGGGACAGCGTAATTCACCCCTCCACTTT,CASSLGDSGQRNSPLHF
TRBJ1-1,.,.,TRBV4-1,TGCGCCAGCAGCCAATCCCGGGCCCTGCACACTGAAGCTTTCTTT,CASSQSRALHTEAFF
TRBJ1-2,.,.,TRBV7-9,TGTGCCAGCAGCTTAGCTACGGGAACGAGCTATGGCTACACCTTC,CASSLATGTSYGYTF
TRBJ2-5,.,.,TRBV29-1,TGCAGCGTTGAGAGTCAAGAGACCCAGTACTTC,CSVESQETQYF
TRBJ1-2,TRBD1,.,TRBV19,TGTGCCAGTAGTAGGGACAGGAACTATGGCTACACCTTC,CASSRDRNYGYTF
TRBJ2-7,TRBD2,medium-sized,TRBV7-2,TGTGCCAGCAGCCTAATAGCGGGGACCTACGAGCAGTACTTC,CASSLIAGTYEQYF
TRBJ2-5,.,.,TRBV27,TGTGCCAGCGAACGTCGCTTCAAGAGATGGGAGACCCAGTACTTC,CASERRFKRWETQYF
TRBJ2-7,.,.,TRBV29-1,TGCAGCGTTTCGGTAACCTACGAGCAGTACTTC,CSVSVTYEQYF
TRBJ1-1,.,.,TRBV28,TGTGCCAGCAGCGAGGGGGGGAAGTACACTGAAGCTTTCTTT,CASSEGGKYTEAFF
TRBJ1-1,.,.,TRBV5-1,TGCGCCAGCAGCTGGAGGAGGGACGACACTGAAGCTTTCTTT,CASSWRRDDTEAFF
TRBJ1-1,TRBD1,once,TRBV5-5,TGTGCCAGCAGCGTTGGACAGGGATTTGCGAACACTGAAGCTTTCTTT,CASSVGQGFANTEAFF
TRBJ1-2,.,.,TRBV14,TGTGCCAGCAGCCGATCGGGCGTCGGATATGGCTACACCTTC,CASSRSGVGYGYTF
TRBJ2-2,TRBD2,once,TRBV29-1,TGCAGCGTTGACCCCGGGGGGGCGCCCGGGGAGCTGTTTTTT,CSVDPGGAPGELFF
TRBJ1-2,.,.,TRBV28,TGTGCCAGCAGTTTTTTGGGCTCGACAGACCCGGCGGTTGGCTACACCTTC,CASSFLGSTDPAVGYTF
TRBJ1-1,TRBD1,.,TRBV6-6,TGTGCCAGCAGTAGCTGGACAGGGCAGAACACTGAAGCTTTCTTT,CASSSWTGQNTEAFF
TRBJ1-4,.,once,TRBV27,TGTGCCAGCAGTTCCATCCCGGGCTCGGGCGGAGAAAAACTGTTTTTT,CASSSIPGSGGEKLFF
TRBJ2-2,TRBD2,once,TRBV9,TGTGCCAGCAGCGGGACTAGCGGGAGTACCGGGGAGCTGTTTTTT,CASSGTSGSTGELFF
TRBJ1-2,.,.,TRBV6-1,TGTGCCAGCAGTGATACAGGCCTTGGCTATGGCTACACCTTC,CASSDTGLGYGYTF
TRBJ2-7,.,.,TRBV30,TGTGCCTGGAGTGTGGTACTTATTTACGAGCAGTACTTC,CAWSVVLIYEQYF
TRBJ2-2,TRBD1,few,TRBV9,TGTGCCAGCAGCGCATGGGGACAGGGGGCCCCCGGGGAGCTGTTTTTT,CASSAWGQGAPGELFF
TRBJ2-7,TRBD2,.,TRBV7-2,TGTGCCAGCAGCACCGGACTAGTACTCGAGCAGTACTTC,CASSTGLVLEQYF
TRBJ1-1,.,few,TRBV6-5,TGTGCCAGCAGGGGCAGGGGGAACACTGAAGCTTTCTTT,CASRGRGNTEAFF
TRBJ2-1,.,few,TRBV11-2,TGTGCCAGCAGCTCTCAGGGGAGTTTGAACGATGAGCAGTTCTTC,CASSSQGSLNDEQFF
TRBJ1-2,TRBD1,.,TRBV14,TGTGCCAGCAGTTTAAGGACAGGGGGCGACTATGGCTACACCTTC,CASSLRTGGDYGYTF
TRBJ1-2,TRBD1,.,TRBV2,TGTGCCAGAGGGAGGGGACAGGGGGAATCTGGCTACACCTTC,CARGRGQGESGYTF
TRBJ1-1,.,.,TRBV11-2,TGTGCCAGCAGCTCATATCCTCGGCAGGGACCTGAAGCTTTCTTT,CASSSYPRQGPEAFF
TRBJ2-1,.,.,TRBV5-6,TGTGCCAGCAGCTCAACAGGGGAGGAAAACAATGAGCAGTTCTTC,CASSSTGEENNEQFF
TRBJ1-2,.,.,TRBV25-1,TGTGCCAGCGAGAGTGGTTTAAGGGGCGTAGGCTACACCTTC,CASESGLRGVGYTF
TRBJ1-4,TRBD1,.,TRBV30,TGTGCCTGGAGGGACCCCGGGACAGACGCTAAACTGTTTTTT,CAWRDPGTDAKLFF
TRBJ1-1,TRBD1,.,TRBV6-5,TGTGCCAGCAGTTATAATGGCGGGACAGGGGATCGAGGAGCTTTCTTT,CASSYNGGTGDRGAFF